One sample yielded the 12 T cell receptor beta chains listed below, sequenced in a study of blood T cells in healthy people across ages. The second PCR ran roughly 6 to 11 cycles with a sample-barcoded 5' primer and J-beta primers. TCRdb re-analysed the 5' RACE reads in MiXCR, keeping a single row per CDR3 protein. The table shows about 540,000 distinct CDR3 sequences, with 20% to 30% occurring only once. This same sample was also part of a study on T cells of mothers and their children.

Sequenced input: blood. These receptors all come from a boy younger than 18 in good health.

CDR3 sequence: CASKGGLDNQPQHF. In nucleotides, the CDR3 is TGTGCCAGCAAGGGGGGGCTAGACAATCAGCCCCAGCATTTT. The genes are TRBV6-5 and TRBJ1-5, with D possibly TRBD1 on 6 matching bases. This CDR3 is 14 amino acids long. In germline, CDR1 is MNHEY, CDR2 SVGAGI. Trimming took off 7 bases at V and 3 bases at J, with 13 bases between the two ends.

The chain links TRBV4-3 to TRBJ2-7; the D gene could be TRBD1 or TRBD2 (6 bases each). CDR3 size: 18 residues. Germline V CDR1 and CDR2: LGHNA, YSLEER. With 0 bases removed from V and 3 bases from J, the gap between germline ends came to 21 bases. The chain's CDR3 is CASSQEVDWRGKDYEQYF. DNA of the CDR3: TGCGCCAGCAGCCAAGAAGTGGATTGGAGGGGGAAGGACTACGAGCAGTACTTC.

This rearrangement joins TRBV7-2 to TRBJ1-5, with 11 bases fitting TRBD1. CDR3 length equals 14 residues. CDR1 is SGHTA and CDR2 is FQGNSA in the germline V gene. After removal of 4 bases from V and 5 bases from J, the junction contained 1 base not matched to a gene. For the CDR3, the DNA is TGTGCCAGCAGCTCGGGACAGGGGGATCAGCCCCAGCATTTT. Its protein product is CASSSGQGDQPQHF.

This clonotype was seen at least ten times. The chain couples TRBV12-3 or TRBV12-4 to TRBJ2-6; perhaps TRBD1 as D (5 bases). The V and J ends lost 6 bases and 0 bases respectively, with 9 bases between them. This CDR3 has 15 residues. This CDR3 reads CASRSTGSGANVLTF. DNA for the CDR3: TGTGCCAGCAGATCAACAGGCTCTGGGGCCAACGTCCTGACTTTC.

This clonotype showed up just a few times. The gene calls are TRBV2 and TRBJ2-5; D ambiguous. CDR3 length equals 13 residues. The V gene lost 9 bases and the J gene lost 2 bases, with 13 bases spanning the gap. Per germline, CDR1 SNHLY and CDR2 FYNNEI. The CDR3 nucleotides read TGTGCCAGAAGAAAAATGGAACAAGAGACCCAGTACTTC. This translates into CARRKMEQETQYF.

This clonotype was seen ten or more times. The CDR3 region has the DNA TGTGCCAGCAGCTACGATCAGTACGAGCAGTACTTC. Its protein product is CASSYDQYEQYF. The chain joins TRBV7-2 to TRBJ2-7; no clear D. The CDR3 has 12 amino acids. Germline assignment: CDR1 SGHTA and CDR2 FQGNSA. The V gene lost 4 bases and the J gene lost 4 bases, with 8 bases spanning the gap.

This clonotype has a handful of counts. The junction differs from germline at one of its ends, possibly a read error. This chain joins TRBV7-2 and TRBJ2-5; D might be TRBD2 (6 bases). The CDR3 runs to 13 residues. Germline V lookup: CDR1 SGHTA, CDR2 FQGNSA. CDR3 nucleotide sequence: TGCGCCAGCAGCTTACTCCTAGCGGAGACCCAGTACTTC. This codes for CASSLLLAETQYF.

This chain connects TRBV7-9 to TRBJ2-5, with 14 bases that match TRBD2. The J call may be wrong; the DNA end is better matched by TRBJ2-7. Germline loops: CDR1 SEHNR, CDR2 FQNEAQ (reference sequence). CDR3 length: 15 amino acids. The CDR3 DNA follows: TGTGCCAGCAGCTGGGGGACTAGCGGGAGCTACGAGCAGTACTTC. Protein: CASSWGTSGSYEQYF.

J is TRBJ2-1 and V is TRBV7-2; TRBD2 matches at 9 bases. V shed 3 bases and J 7 bases; nucleotides not matched to a gene: 7. Germline-derived CDR1 and CDR2 are SGHTA and FQGNSA. This CDR3 spans 15 amino acids. The DNA of the CDR3 is TGTGCCAGCAGCTTTAGCGGGGGCACCCTGAATGAGCAGTTCTTC. Protein product: CASSFSGGTLNEQFF.

The chain has TRBV25-1 and TRBJ1-6, with D maybe TRBD1 (5 bases). Trimming took 3 bases from V and 14 from J, leaving 8 bases between them. Germline assignment: CDR1 MGHDK and CDR2 SYGVNS. CDR3 length: 11 amino acids. The DNA for the CDR3 is TGTGCCAGCAGTGATCGGGGGTCCCTCCACTTT. Translating it yields CASSDRGSLHF.

This clonotype showed up just a few times. The rearrangement links TRBV7-2 to TRBJ2-1, with TRBD2 identical over 14 bases. Germline assignment: CDR1 SGHTA and CDR2 FQGNSA. V was pared by 5 bases and J by 6 bases, with 9 bases of the junction left unmatched. The CDR3 totals 17 residues. The CDR3 bases are TGTGCCAGCAGCGGGCGACTAGCGGGGGGGCCATTCAATGAGCAGTTCTTC. Amino acids: CASSGRLAGGPFNEQFF.

This clonotype appeared a few times. This chain links TRBV20-1 with TRBJ2-5; 12 positions agree with TRBD1. The CDR3 has 13 amino acids. V was pared by 5 bases and J by 11 bases, with 9 bases of the junction left unmatched. Germline loops: CDR1 DFQATT, CDR2 SNEGSKA (reference sequence). In DNA, the CDR3 is TGCAGTGCTTGGGACAGGGGGCTTTGGGAGCAGTACTTC. As protein: CSAWDRGLWEQYF.